One T cell receptor beta chain is described in this entry. Its matching antigen is unknown. The CDR3 runs to 16 residues. V was pared by 9 bases and J by 1 base, with 21 bases between. The germline CDR1 and CDR2 sequences are SEHNR and FQNEAQ (reference sequence). Only one heparinised blood draw was taken per donor, and its volume averaged about 120 mL. These data originate in a study of beta chain features in type 1 diabetes. Whole-study results and caveats: When Type 1 diabetes patients were examined, their TCRB CDR3s proved moderately but significantly shorter in all four CD4+ subsets. Shorter templates may be favored by PCR, equally so in patients and controls.

The authors reverse transcribed all of the isolated RNA, so sequencing captured expressed TCRB transcripts. Generated by immunoSEQ multiplex PCR, the TCRdb table keeps only in-frame clones and is missing some. The sample has a few hundred thousand clones, roughly 22% seen once. The origin of this receptor is a woman aged 40 to 50 with type 1 diabetes. Sequenced input: naive CD4+ T cells from blood. V is TRBV7-9 and J is TRBJ1-1; tentative D call: TRBD1 (5 bases). The CDR3 region has the DNA TGTGCCAGTATTAACCAATGGACACCCACGAACACTGAAGCTTTCTTT. Protein product: CASINQWTPTNTEAFF. The full variable domain, its missing parts supplied by reference TRBV7-9 and TRBJ1-1, is DTGVSQNPRHKITKRGQNVTFRCDPISEHNRLYWYRQTLGQGPEFLTYFQNEAQLEKSRLLSDRFSAERPKGSFSTLEIQRTEQGDSAMYLCASINQWTPTNTEAFFGQGTRLTVV.